Reported below is one T cell receptor beta chain. This record comes from a study of blood T cell repertoires in COVID-19. Study overall: Material from acute and convalescent COVID-19 was sourced from the United States, Italy and Spain.

CDR3 length: 13 residues. Trimming took off 4 bases at V and 0 bases at J, with 6 bases between the two ends. Germline CDR1 is SGHAT and CDR2 is FQNNGV. The authors' processing: Nucleated cell counts were estimated from reference gene primer amplification. Sequencing used immunoSEQ multiplex PCR; TCRdb keeps in-frame clones, though not all of them. V, J and clone size derive from that table, while D and trimming were established from the DNA sequence. The sample lists 150,000 to 200,000 clones; roughly nine tenths were seen once. The gene calls are TRBV11-2 and TRBJ1-1; D is unclear. The sequenced material came from peripheral blood. The receptor comes from a man in his fifties or sixties with active or convalescent COVID-19. DNA for the CDR3: TGTGCCAGCAGCTCTCCTATGAACACTGAAGCTTTCTTT. Amino acids: CASSSPMNTEAFF.